This T cell receptor beta chain was retrieved from a study of blood T cell repertoires in COVID-19. In the study overall: Samples of COVID-19 (acute and convalescent) were obtained from the United States, Italy and Spain. Sources were T cells, B-cell-depleted T cells, or PBMCs; the material itself was cDNA or gDNA.

This clone was counted between two and nine times. Looked up from germline, CDR1 is SEHNR and CDR2 is FQNEAQ (reference sequence). The V end was cut by 5 bases, the J end by 2 bases, with 11 bases between. The CDR3 spans 14 residues. Under the authors' procedure: Estimated nucleated cell counts came from reference gene primer amplification. Profiling relied on immunoSEQ multiplex PCR, and the TCRdb table lists in-frame clones only, not all of them. From that table come the V and J calls and clone size; the DNA was used to work out D and trimming. This sample has 200,000 to 250,000 clones, with 80% to 85% found just once.

The sequence derives from a woman aged 25 to 39 who had recovered from COVID-19. The sequencing sample was made of peripheral blood. The V call is TRBV7-9, the J call TRBJ2-3; D may be TRBD2 (5 bases). The CDR3 coding sequence is TGTGCCAGCAGCCCCCAGACTAACACAGATACGCAGTATTTT. It translates to CASSPQTNTDTQYF.